This TCR beta chain is from a study of blood T cell repertoires in COVID-19. Study-wide context: Researchers got acute and convalescent COVID-19 samples from the United States, Italy and Spain.

Per the original data handling: Estimated nucleated cell counts came from reference gene primer amplification. Some clones are missing from TCRdb's copy, which holds only in-frame ones; the method was immunoSEQ multiplex PCR. V, J and clone size are those of that table, while D and trimming were read from the DNA. The sample consists of fewer than 70,000 clones, about 80% of them appearing once. V lost 3 bases and J 6 bases, leaving 9 bases between the germline ends. Germline V gene lookup returns CDR1 SEHNR and CDR2 FQNEAQ (reference sequence). There are 13 residues in the CDR3. The chain joins TRBV7-9 to TRBJ2-1, with D hard to call. The specimen was peripheral blood. The source of this sequence is a human donor in a cohort sampled during active COVID-19. DNA for the CDR3: TGTGCCAGCAGCTTGGAGAGTCTCAATGAGCAGTTCTTC. Its protein is CASSLESLNEQFF. The entire variable domain, with the rest obtained from reference TRBV7-9 and TRBJ2-1, is as follows: DTGVSQNPRHKITKRGQNVTFRCDPISEHNRLYWYRQTLGQGPEFLTYFQNEAQLEKSRLLSDRFSAERPKGSFSTLEIQRTEQGDSAMYLCASSLESLNEQFFGPGTRLTVL.